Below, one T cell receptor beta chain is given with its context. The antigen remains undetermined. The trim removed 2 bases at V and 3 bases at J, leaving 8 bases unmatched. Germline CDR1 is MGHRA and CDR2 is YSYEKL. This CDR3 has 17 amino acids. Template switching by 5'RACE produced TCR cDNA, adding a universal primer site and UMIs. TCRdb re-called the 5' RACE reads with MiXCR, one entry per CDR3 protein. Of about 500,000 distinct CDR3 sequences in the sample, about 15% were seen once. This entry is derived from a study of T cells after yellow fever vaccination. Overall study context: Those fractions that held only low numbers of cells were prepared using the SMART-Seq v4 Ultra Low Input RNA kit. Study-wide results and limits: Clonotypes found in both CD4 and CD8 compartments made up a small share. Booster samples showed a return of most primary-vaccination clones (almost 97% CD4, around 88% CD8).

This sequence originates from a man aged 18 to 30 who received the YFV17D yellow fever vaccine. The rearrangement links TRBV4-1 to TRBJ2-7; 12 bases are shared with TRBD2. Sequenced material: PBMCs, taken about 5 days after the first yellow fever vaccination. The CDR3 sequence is CASSQKQTSGGNYEQYF. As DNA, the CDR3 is TGCGCCAGCAGCCAAAAGCAGACTAGCGGGGGTAACTACGAGCAGTACTTC.